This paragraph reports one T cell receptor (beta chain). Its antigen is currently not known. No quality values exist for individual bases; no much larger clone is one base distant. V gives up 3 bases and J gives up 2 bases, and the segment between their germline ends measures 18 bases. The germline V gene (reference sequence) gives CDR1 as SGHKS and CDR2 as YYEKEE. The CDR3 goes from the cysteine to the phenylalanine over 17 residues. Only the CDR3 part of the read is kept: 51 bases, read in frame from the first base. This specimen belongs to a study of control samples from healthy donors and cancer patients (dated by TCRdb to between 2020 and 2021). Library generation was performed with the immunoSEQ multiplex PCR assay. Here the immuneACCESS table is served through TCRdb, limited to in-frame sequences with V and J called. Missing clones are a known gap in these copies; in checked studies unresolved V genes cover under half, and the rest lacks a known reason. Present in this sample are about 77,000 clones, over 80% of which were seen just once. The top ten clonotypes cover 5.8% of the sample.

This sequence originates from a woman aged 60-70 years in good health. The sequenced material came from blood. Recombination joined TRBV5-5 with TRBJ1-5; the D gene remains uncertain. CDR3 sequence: CASSSTPRGDGNQPQHF. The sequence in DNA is TGTGCCAGCAGCTCCACGCCTAGAGGAGACGGCAATCAGCCCCAGCATTTT.